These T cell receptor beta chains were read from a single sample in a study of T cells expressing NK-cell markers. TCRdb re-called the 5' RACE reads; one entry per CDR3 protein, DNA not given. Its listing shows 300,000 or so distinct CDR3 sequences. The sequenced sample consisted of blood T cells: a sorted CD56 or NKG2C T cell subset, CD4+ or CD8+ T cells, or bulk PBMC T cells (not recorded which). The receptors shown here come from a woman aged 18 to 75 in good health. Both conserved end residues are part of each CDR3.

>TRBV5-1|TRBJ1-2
CASSRQDLSGYTF
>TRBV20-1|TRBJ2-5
CSARGQGVGETQYF
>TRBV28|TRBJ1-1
CASSLGGRRAFF
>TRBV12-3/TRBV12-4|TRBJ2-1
CASSPSGRVGNEQFF
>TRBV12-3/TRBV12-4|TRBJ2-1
CASSRMSRGDRVYNEQFF
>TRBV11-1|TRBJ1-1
CASSLSHDRAGGNTEAFF
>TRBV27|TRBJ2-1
CASSSAIRNSYNEQFF
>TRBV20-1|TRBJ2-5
CSAVPGQGRGVSETQYF
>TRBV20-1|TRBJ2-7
CSARIGYEQYF
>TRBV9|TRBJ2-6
CASSVIPGRSTLSGANVLTF
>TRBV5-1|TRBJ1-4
CASGPATNEKLFF
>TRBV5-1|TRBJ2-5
CASNVGPGLASETQYF
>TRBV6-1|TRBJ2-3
CASTGPAGTDTQYF
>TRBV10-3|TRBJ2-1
CAIRTSGSSYNEQFF
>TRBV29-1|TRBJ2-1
CSVGGQTLYNEQFF